This note documents a single T cell receptor (beta chain) sequence. V was shortened by 4 bases and J by 0 bases, with 21 bases between the two germline ends. The CDR3 has 18 amino acids. Germline V gene sequence: CDR1 SGHTA, CDR2 FQGNSA. This sample is drawn from a study of cytomegalovirus exposure and HLA in healthy donors. Researchers ran the PCR with 60 Vbeta and 13 Jbeta primers. Assay: immunoSEQ multiplex PCR; the TCRdb copy retains only in-frame clones and omits some. Of some 90,000 clones in the sample, approximately 83% were seen once. This receptor was obtained from a man in his forties in good health and CMV-seronegative. Material: PBMCs. This sequence joins TRBV7-2 and TRBJ2-5, with a tentative D call TRBD2 (6 bases). The CDR3 DNA follows: TGTGCCAGCAGCTCACCCCGCCGCCGGGGGTCGTACCAAGAGACCCAGTACTTC. It encodes CASSSPRRRGSYQETQYF.